This entry describes one TCR beta chain. This clonotype was observed at least ten times. This receptor's antigen is unknown. Per-base quality was not reported, and no clone a single base away is much larger than it. V and J lose 1 base and 11 bases, and a span of 14 bases separates them. The CDR1 and CDR2 encoded by the germline V gene (reference sequence) are LNHNV and YYDKDF. The CDR3 has 13 amino acids, counting the end cysteine and phenylalanine. Left in the record is the CDR3 DNA by itself, 39 bases read in frame from the first base. This record comes from a study of T cells in Graves' hyperthyroidism and ophthalmopathy (dated by TCRdb to between 2018 and 2021). Notes on the research overall: To identify TCR V-J signatures that set the groups apart, the researchers used a discovery cohort of 100 or so patients, made up of roughly 45 with Graves' ophthalmopathy and some 56 with stable Graves' hyperthyroidism. Prospective prediction of ophthalmopathy was tested in an independent validation cohort of fewer than 20 hyperthyroidism patients and some 17 patients who later progressed to ophthalmopathy. For training and testing, the 80 to 100 patients in the discovery cohort were randomly divided in a 7:3 ratio. The study also compared thyroid tissue and blood T-cell repertoires from more than five Graves' hyperthyroidism patients. After blood sampling, hyperthyroidism patients were treated with methimazole at a starting dose of 30 mg daily, and ophthalmopathy patients were treated with high-dose intravenous methylprednisolone. TCR Vbeta CDR3 sequencing of some 140 peripheral blood samples (43 ophthalmopathy, 75 hyperthyroidism and 17 progressor patients) is reported in the paper. Study-level results and caveats: No statistical method was used to set the sample size in advance, and investigators knew the group allocation. Ophthalmopathy was separated from stable hyperthyroidism by a 13 V-J signature model, with just over 85% sensitivity and roughly 81% specificity obtained in cross-validation and 80%/75% obtained in testing. Most expanded thyroid clonotypes (frequency above 0.001) were also detected in blood, suggesting blood repertoires may reflect thyroid immune responses. During validation, the model predicted progression to ophthalmopathy a median of roughly six months ahead of onset, with approximately 71% sensitivity and roughly 72% specificity.

Amplification of TCR beta CDR3 regions was carried out from RNA transcripts. A first-round RT-PCR of the TCR CDR3 used the HTBI primer set with the Qiagen OneStep RT-PCR kit. Libraries were constructed in a second round of multiplex PCR, after which size selection and purification were performed. Paired-end sequencing of the libraries was performed with 100 bp reads on an Illumina HiSeq2000. The source study handled its data this way. SOAPnuke was used to process the raw data, throwing out any read that contained adapters or uncalled bases, had a mean Phred below 15, or lacked an exact constant-primer or identifier match. COPE v1.2.5 was used to merge the high-quality paired reads, and each unique nucleotide sequence was defined as a clonotype. MiTCR v1.1 was used to align clonotypes to the IMGT TRBV, TRBD and TRBJ reference segments. The analysis included only V-J combinations with a frequency above 0.0001, which together covered over 98% of the repertoires. A TCS score was defined as the ratio of F50 (clonal expansion) to E x V (chaos), with BLOSUM62-based TCRdist applied between CDR3 peptides within each V-J. Welch's t-statistics and random forest reduced around 550 V-J features to some 14, which were used in a naive Bayes classifier (R e1071). The Morisita-Horn index was used to measure how similar the thyroid and blood repertoires were. The public reads were reprocessed in TCRdb via fastp at Q25 and MiXCR, keeping in-frame beta chains. Rows with one shared CDR3 protein collapse into an entry with the most common genes and DNA. The V and J calls, along with clone size, are taken from TCRdb and not from the paper's own processing. The sample yields fewer than 650,000 distinct CDR3 sequences; roughly 45% were counted once. About two fifths of the sample comes from the top ten.

Patients with uncontrolled infections, other autoimmune diseases, pregnancy or lactation were excluded. Diagnoses relied on clinical symptoms, serum thyroxine and TRAb, thyroid ultrasound and orbital computed tomography. Trizol reagent was used to extract total RNA, and RNA quality was then checked on an Agilent 2100 Bioanalyzer. The sample comprised peripheral blood or thyroid tissue (not recorded which). The clonotype was recovered from an adult woman with Graves' disease, either hyperthyroidism or ophthalmopathy (not recorded which). The sequence is built from TRBV15 and TRBJ1-1; the D gene is possibly TRBD1, with 5 bases matching. CDR3 protein: CATSRGSRWGAFF. The base sequence is TGTGCCACCAGCAGAGGGTCTAGGTGGGGGGCTTTCTTT.